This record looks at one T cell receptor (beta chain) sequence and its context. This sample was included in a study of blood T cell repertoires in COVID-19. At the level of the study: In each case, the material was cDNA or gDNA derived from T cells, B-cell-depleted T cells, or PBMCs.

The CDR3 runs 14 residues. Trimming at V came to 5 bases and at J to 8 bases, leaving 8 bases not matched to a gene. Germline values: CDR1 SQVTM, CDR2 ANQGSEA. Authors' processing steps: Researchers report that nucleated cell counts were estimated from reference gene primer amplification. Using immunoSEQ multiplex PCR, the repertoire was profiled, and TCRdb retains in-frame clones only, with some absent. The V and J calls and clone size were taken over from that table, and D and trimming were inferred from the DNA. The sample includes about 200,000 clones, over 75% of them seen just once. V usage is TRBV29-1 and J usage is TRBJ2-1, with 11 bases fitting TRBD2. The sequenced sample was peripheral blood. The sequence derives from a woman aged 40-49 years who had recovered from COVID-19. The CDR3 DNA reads TGCAGCGTTTACGGGACTAGCGGTATTGATGAGCAGTTCTTC. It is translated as CSVYGTSGIDEQFF.